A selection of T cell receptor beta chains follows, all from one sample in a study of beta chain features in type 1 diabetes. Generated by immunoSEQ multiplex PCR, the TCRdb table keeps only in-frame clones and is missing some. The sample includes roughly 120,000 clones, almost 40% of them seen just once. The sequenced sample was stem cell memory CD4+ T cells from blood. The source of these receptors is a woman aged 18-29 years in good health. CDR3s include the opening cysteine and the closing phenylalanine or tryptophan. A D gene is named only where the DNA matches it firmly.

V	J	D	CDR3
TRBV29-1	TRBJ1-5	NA	CSVALGQTGYQPQHF
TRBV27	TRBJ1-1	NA	CASSPRVNTEAFF
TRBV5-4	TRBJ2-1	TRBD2	CASSLGLAGAYNEQFF
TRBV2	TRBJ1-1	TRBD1	CAGAQGARTEAFF
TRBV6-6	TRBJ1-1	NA	CASSWRAVEAFF
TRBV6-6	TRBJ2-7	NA	CASSPQGSEQYF
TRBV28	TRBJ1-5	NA	CASSSTGFGGNQPQHF
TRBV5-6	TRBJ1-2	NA	CASSFPAINYGYTF
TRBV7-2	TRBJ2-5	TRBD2	CATYREGQETQYF
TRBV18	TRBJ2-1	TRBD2	CASSPSGRASNEQFF
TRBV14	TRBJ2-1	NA	CASSQVADPYNEQFF
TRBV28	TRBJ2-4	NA	CASSFAGSNLNIQYF
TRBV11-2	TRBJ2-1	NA	CASSLVYEQFF
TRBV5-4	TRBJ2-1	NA	CASSFRQPASGQFF
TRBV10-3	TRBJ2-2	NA	CAISERGNTGELFF
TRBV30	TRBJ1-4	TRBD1	CAWSAWDRFQEKLFF
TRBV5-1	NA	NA	CASSSSSYEQYF
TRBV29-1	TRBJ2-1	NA	CSVVRGDNEQFF
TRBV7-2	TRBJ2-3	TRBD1	CASSFTGGTDTQYF
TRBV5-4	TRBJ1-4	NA	CASSPLPREKLFF
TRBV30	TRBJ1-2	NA	CAWSSGSYGYTF
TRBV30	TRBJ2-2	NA	CAWRSGGANTGELFF
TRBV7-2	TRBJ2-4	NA	CASSFSGENIQYF